Shown below are 27 T cell receptor beta chains from a single sample sequenced in a study of T cell repertoires in cytomegalovirus infection. TCRdb reanalysed the reads using MiXCR and keeps one entry per CDR3 protein. The data contain 250,000 or so distinct CDR3 sequences, over 15% of them singletons. Sequenced material: CD8+ T cells from PBMCs. The receptor set was obtained from a human donor in good health (CMV status not recorded). Some clones in this sample may be carry-over from other donors' samples.

V gene TRBV6-5 combines with J gene TRBJ2-2, with D tentatively TRBD1 or TRBD2 (5 bases each). The V and J ends lost 3 bases and 5 bases respectively, with 13 bases between them. The CDR3 is 15 residues long. Germline V gene sequence: CDR1 MNHEY, CDR2 SVGAGI. CDR3 nucleotide sequence: TGTGCCAGCAGTTATGCGGCAGGGACGACCGGGGAGCTGTTTTTT. Its protein product is CASSYAAGTTGELFF.

This clonotype was recorded a few times. V gene TRBV5-4 combines with J gene TRBJ2-5; D unresolved. In germline, CDR1 is SGHNT, CDR2 YYREEE (reference sequence). Trimming removed 4 bases from V and 3 bases from J, with 10 bases in between. The CDR3 consists of 13 residues. This CDR3 reads CASSGIAEETQYF. Here the CDR3 DNA reads TGTGCCAGCAGCGGGATAGCAGAAGAGACCCAGTACTTC.

This clonotype was counted at least ten times. This chain connects TRBV7-2 to TRBJ2-7; D remains unclear. The germline gives CDR1 SGHTA, CDR2 FQGNSA. This CDR3 is built from 12 residues. With 1 base removed from V and 9 bases from J, the gap between germline ends came to 10 bases. CDR3 nucleotides: TGTGCCAGCAGCTTAGGGTGGGCAGGGCAGTACTTC. Protein sequence: CASSLGWAGQYF. Together with reference TRBV7-2 and TRBJ2-7, the CDR3 gives the full variable domain: GAGVSQSPSNKVTEKGKDVELRCDPISGHTALYWYRQSLGQGLEFLIYFQGNSAPDKSGLPSDRFSAERTGGSVSTLTIQRTQQEDSAVYLCASSLGWAGQYFGPGTRLTVT.

V is TRBV7-9 and J is TRBJ1-2; 9 positions agree with TRBD1. The junction had 10 bases not matched to a gene; V was cut back by 6 bases and J by 8 bases. Germline V gene lookup returns CDR1 SEHNR and CDR2 FQNEAQ (reference sequence). This CDR3 comprises 14 residues. The CDR3 DNA reads TGTGCCAGCAGTTTAACAGGGGGCTCGGGCGGCTACACCTTC. This codes for CASSLTGGSGGYTF.

The genes are TRBV5-6 and TRBJ2-7, with TRBD1 matching 10 bases. Germline-derived CDR1 and CDR2 are SGHDT and YYEEEE. This CDR3 has 16 amino acids. Germline trimming cut 3 bases from V and 2 bases from J; bases unmatched to any gene: 8. The CDR3 region has the DNA TGTGCCAGCAGCTGGAGAGGGACAGGGGACCCCTACGAGCAGTACTTC. Its protein is CASSWRGTGDPYEQYF.

This clonotype has more than one count but fewer than ten. The chain employs TRBV7-9 and TRBJ1-1; D call uncertain. The CDR3 is made up of 16 amino acids. With 3 bases removed from V and 3 bases from J, the gap between germline ends came to 17 bases. Per germline, CDR1 SEHNR and CDR2 FQNEAQ (reference sequence). The CDR3 region is CASSLGYQPTDTEAFF. CDR3 bases: TGTGCCAGCAGCTTGGGCTACCAACCAACCGACACTGAAGCTTTCTTT.

This clonotype has a count of ten or more. The chain is built from TRBV7-2 and TRBJ2-5, with a tentative D call TRBD2 (5 bases). Trimming took off 5 bases at V and 7 bases at J, with 11 bases between the two ends. The V gene's germline CDR1 is SGHTA and CDR2 FQGNSA. The length of the CDR3 is 12 residues. CDR3: CASSQKGGTQYF. DNA of the CDR3: TGTGCCAGCAGCCAGAAAGGAGGGACCCAGTACTTC.

This clonotype was seen at least ten times. The chain recombines TRBV6-1 with TRBJ2-5; 7 bases agree with TRBD1. Losses at the gene ends were 0 bases for V and 4 bases for J; bases not matched to a gene: 11. Per the germline V gene, CDR1 is MNHNS and CDR2 is SASEGT. The CDR3 extends over 17 amino acids. The CDR3 nucleotides read TGTGCCAGCAGTGAAGCCACGACAGGGACGGCCGGAGAGACCCAGTACTTC. Protein product: CASSEATTGTAGETQYF.

This clonotype was seen just once. The chain is built from TRBV12-3 or TRBV12-4 and TRBJ2-3, with 8 bases lining up with TRBD2. Losses at the gene ends were 1 base for V and 6 bases for J; bases not matched to a gene: 6. This CDR3 spans 15 amino acids. In nucleotides, the CDR3 is TGTGCCAGCAGTTTAGTAGCGGGGTCGGGGGATACGCAGTATTTT. Encoded protein: CASSLVAGSGDTQYF.

In this sample, this clonotype turned up a few times. The rearrangement links TRBV7-9 to TRBJ2-2; D possibly corresponds to TRBD1 (6 bases). V lost 4 bases to trimming and J lost 1 base, with 16 bases between them. This CDR3 contains 17 residues. CDR1 is SEHNR, CDR2 FQNEAQ, per germline (reference sequence). CDR3: CASSSNTGTKNTGELFF. In DNA, the CDR3 is TGTGCCAGCAGCTCCAACACCGGGACAAAGAACACCGGGGAGCTGTTTTTT.

This clonotype was recorded many times. The chain recombines TRBV11-2 with TRBJ2-3; D unclear. The V gene lost 8 bases and the J gene lost 6 bases, with 9 bases spanning the gap. Germline V CDR1 and CDR2: SGHAT, FQNNGV. This CDR3 spans 11 amino acids. The chain's CDR3 is CASVDSDTQYF. The DNA for the CDR3 is TGTGCCAGCGTCGATTCGGATACGCAGTATTTT.

This clonotype appeared many times. The chain combines TRBV13 with TRBJ1-5; maybe TRBD1 (6 bases). Germline V CDR1 and CDR2: PRHDT, FYEKMQ (reference sequence). Trimming left V 5 bases short and J 6 bases short, with 8 bases between. The CDR3 length is 12 residues. The CDR3 spells CASSQGGQPQHF. The CDR3 coding sequence is TGTGCCAGCAGCCAAGGGGGTCAGCCCCAGCATTTT.

The V gene is TRBV5-4, the J gene TRBJ2-5, with D possibly being TRBD1 (6 bases). V lost 7 bases, J lost 5 bases, and 18 bases lay in between. This CDR3 has 14 residues. Per the germline V gene, CDR1 is SGHNT and CDR2 is YYREEE (reference sequence). CDR3 sequence reads: CASLEGGIMETQYF. The CDR3 DNA is TGTGCCAGCTTAGAAGGGGGTATAATGGAGACCCAGTACTTC. The full variable domain, rest sourced from reference TRBV5-4 and TRBJ2-5, is ETGVTQSPTHLIKTRGQQVTLRCSSQSGHNTVSWYQQALGQGPQFIFQYYREEENGRGNFPPRFSGLQFPNYSSELNVNALELDDSALYLCASLEGGIMETQYFGPGTRLLVL.

This clonotype was recorded a few times. V gene TRBV20-1 combines with J gene TRBJ2-2; D gene uncertain. The length of the CDR3 is 14 residues. Germline values: CDR1 DFQATT, CDR2 SNEGSKA (reference sequence). Trimming stripped 4 bases from V and 3 bases from J, with 12 bases between. The CDR3 is CSAKRPSDTGELFF. CDR3 DNA: TGCAGTGCTAAGAGACCGTCCGACACCGGGGAGCTGTTTTTT.

The table lists this clonotype with many counts. This chain connects TRBV12-3 or TRBV12-4 to TRBJ2-1, with D uncertain. V shed 1 base and J shed 4 bases, with 8 bases lying between them. CDR3 length: 14 residues. Here the CDR3 reads CASSLVGNYNEQFF. The CDR3 region has the DNA TGTGCCAGCAGTTTAGTTGGTAATTACAATGAGCAGTTCTTC.

This clonotype was detected only a few times. This chain connects TRBV20-1 to TRBJ1-1; a possible D gene is TRBD1 (5 bases). V was cut by 0 bases and J by 11 bases, with 10 bases left in between. From germline, CDR1 is DFQATT and CDR2 SNEGSKA (reference sequence). CDR3 length equals 11 residues. As DNA, the CDR3 is TGCAGTGCTAGAGATGGGGGGTCGGCTTTCTTT. Translating it yields CSARDGGSAFF.

This chain uses TRBV27 with TRBJ1-2; D may be TRBD1 (5 bases). This CDR3 is built from 15 residues. Between the trimmed V and J ends, which lost 2 bases and 4 bases, there was a span of 14 bases. CDR1 and CDR2 from the germline V gene are MNHEY and SMNVEV (reference sequence). The CDR3 reads CASSLIGGGLYGYTF. CDR3 in DNA: TGTGCCAGCAGTTTAATCGGGGGAGGGCTCTATGGCTACACCTTC.

The chain couples TRBV20-1 to TRBJ2-7; D is possibly TRBD2 (6 bases). There are 13 residues in the CDR3. The germline V and J ends were trimmed by 3 bases and 5 bases, with 14 bases remaining between them. Germline CDR1 is DFQATT and CDR2 is SNEGSKA (reference sequence). DNA of the CDR3: TGCAGTGCTAGTCCGGGGGATCGGCACGAGCAGTACTTC. Its protein is CSASPGDRHEQYF.

The chain employs TRBV3-1 and TRBJ2-7; D perhaps matches TRBD1 (5 bases). Trimming left V 0 bases short and J 1 base short, with 13 bases between. Germline CDR1 LGHDT, CDR2 YNNKEL (reference sequence). The CDR3 extends over 16 amino acids. The CDR3 sequence is CASSQDLTERSYEQYF. The CDR3 nucleotides read TGTGCCAGCAGCCAAGACCTGACAGAGAGGTCCTACGAGCAGTACTTC.

Ten or more counts support this clonotype. The chain uses TRBV7-9 and TRBJ2-6; 7 nucleotides match TRBD1. V lost 5 bases, J lost 1 base, and 8 bases stayed unmatched. Per the germline V gene, CDR1 is SEHNR and CDR2 is FQNEAQ (reference sequence). The CDR3 loop spans 17 amino acids. This CDR3 is CASSPRQGTSGANVLTF. Here the CDR3 DNA reads TGTGCCAGCAGCCCTCGACAGGGAACTTCTGGGGCCAACGTCCTGACTTTC.

The DNA for the CDR3 is TGTGCCACCAGCAGAGTCGGGACAGGCACAACGGATACGCAGTATTTT. Encoded protein: CATSRVGTGTTDTQYF. The J gene is TRBJ2-3, the V gene TRBV15; TRBD1 aligns across 8 bases. Germline V gene data show CDR1 as LNHNV and CDR2 as YYDKDF (reference sequence). The CDR3 loop spans 16 amino acids. V was clipped by 1 base and J by 6 bases; unmatched bases: 9.

V is TRBV5-6 and J is TRBJ2-3; D is ambiguous. The CDR3 is made up of 16 amino acids. V was cut by 0 bases and J by 0 bases, with 11 bases left in between. Per germline, CDR1 SGHDT and CDR2 YYEEEE. The CDR3 here is CASSLAGPHSTDTQYF. CDR3 nucleotide sequence: TGTGCCAGCAGCTTGGCAGGACCTCATAGCACAGATACGCAGTATTTT.

V and J are TRBV7-4 and TRBJ2-7; D is unclear. Deletions cut 5 bases from V and 7 bases from J, with 12 bases between. Looked up from germline, CDR1 is SGHVT and CDR2 is SQSDAQ. The CDR3 runs to 12 residues. For the CDR3, the DNA is TGTGCCAGCAGCCCCAACGGCCGGGAGCAGTACTTC. Its translation is CASSPNGREQYF.

The CDR3 sequence is CASSQVSHAYEQYF. CDR3 DNA: TGTGCCAGCAGCCAAGTCAGTCATGCCTACGAGCAGTACTTC. The rearrangement links TRBV14 to TRBJ2-7, with D hard to call. Looked up from germline, CDR1 is SGHDN and CDR2 is FVKESK. The CDR3 has 14 amino acids. V was cut by 1 base and J by 2 bases, with 9 bases left in between.

In this sample, this clonotype turned up a few times. The genes are TRBV2 and TRBJ2-1; 9 positions match TRBD1. This CDR3 comprises 16 residues. CDR1 SNHLY and CDR2 FYNNEI come from the germline V gene. Unmatched junction bases numbered 8, after V lost 4 bases and J lost 4 bases. The CDR3 region has the DNA TGTGCCAGCAGTGGATACCGGGACAGGGCTTACAATGAGCAGTTCTTC. Amino acid sequence: CASSGYRDRAYNEQFF. Combining the CDR3 with reference TRBV2 and TRBJ2-1 gives the whole variable domain EPEVTQTPSHQVTQMGQEVILRCVPISNHLYFYWYRQILGQKVEFLVSFYNNEISEKSEIFDDQFSVERPDGSNFTLKIRSTKLEDSAMYFCASSGYRDRAYNEQFFGPGTRLTVL.

The chain joins TRBV5-1 to TRBJ1-4, with 9 positions matching TRBD1. There are 14 residues in the CDR3. Trimming at V came to 5 bases and at J to 6 bases, leaving 5 bases not matched to a gene. The germline V gene encodes CDR1 SGHRS and CDR2 YFSETQ. The CDR3, as DNA: TGCGCCAGCAGTACAGGGGGCGCCGATGAAAAACTGTTTTTT. Translating it yields CASSTGGADEKLFF. Full variable domain (missing parts from reference TRBV5-1 and TRBJ1-4): KAGVTQTPRYLIKTRGQQVTLSCSPISGHRSVSWYQQTPGQGLQFLFEYFSETQRNKGNFPGRFSGRQFSNSRSEMNVSTLELGDSALYLCASSTGGADEKLFFGSGTQLSVL.

This clonotype has at least ten counts. V and J are TRBV7-6 and TRBJ2-2; D is ambiguous. The CDR3 totals 17 residues. Trimming cost V 5 bases and J 1 base, with 17 bases left between them. Per the germline V gene, CDR1 is SGHVS and CDR2 is FNYEAQ. CDR3 nucleotide sequence: TGTGCCAGCAGCCCAGCCCCCGGGTTGGGGAACACCGGGGAGCTGTTTTTT. It codes for CASSPAPGLGNTGELFF.